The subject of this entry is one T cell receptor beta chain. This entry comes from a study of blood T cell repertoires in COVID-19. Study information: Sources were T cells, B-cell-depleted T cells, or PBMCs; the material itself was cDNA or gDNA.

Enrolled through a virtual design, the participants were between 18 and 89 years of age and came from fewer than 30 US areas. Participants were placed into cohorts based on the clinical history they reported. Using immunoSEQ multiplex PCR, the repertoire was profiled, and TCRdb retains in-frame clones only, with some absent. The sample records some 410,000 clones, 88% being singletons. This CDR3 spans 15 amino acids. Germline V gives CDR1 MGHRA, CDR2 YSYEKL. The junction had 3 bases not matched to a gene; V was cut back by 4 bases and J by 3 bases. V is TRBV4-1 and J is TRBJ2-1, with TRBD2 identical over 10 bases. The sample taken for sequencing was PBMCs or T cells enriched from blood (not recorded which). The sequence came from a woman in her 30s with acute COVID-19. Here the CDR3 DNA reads TGCGCCAGCAGCCGGGTAGCGGGGGGCTACAATGAGCAGTTCTTC. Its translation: CASSRVAGGYNEQFF.